The 19 T cell receptor beta chains reported below all come from one sample, sequenced in a study of T-cell memory formation after mild COVID-19. TCRdb analysed the 5' RACE reads with MiXCR anew, one entry per CDR3 protein. The profile shows a few hundred thousand distinct CDR3 sequences, around a fifth of them singletons. The sequenced material came from PBMCs or a T cell subset sorted from them (not recorded which). These receptors were taken from an adult woman who had mild COVID-19 (a few samples of this study predate the infection). Cell type and time point are not known.

The J gene is TRBJ2-6, the V gene TRBV9; 9 nucleotides align to TRBD1. This CDR3 region has 16 residues. Germline V gene data show CDR1 as SGDLS and CDR2 as YYNGEE. J lost 2 bases, V lost 0 bases, and 0 bases had no gene match. For the CDR3, the DNA is TGTGCCAGCAGCGTAGGACAGGGGGCTGGGGCCAACGTCCTGACTTTC. This encodes CASSVGQGAGANVLTF.

This rearrangement joins TRBV18 to TRBJ2-7, with D possibly being TRBD1 (5 bases). This CDR3 has 14 amino acids. V lost 2 bases, J lost 5 bases, and 13 bases lay in between. Germline V CDR1 and CDR2: KGHSH, LQKENI. DNA of the CDR3: TGTGCCAGCTCACCAACAGGAATTCCCCACGAGCAGTACTTC. It codes for CASSPTGIPHEQYF.

This clonotype has just one count. This rearrangement joins TRBV9 to TRBJ2-7; 7 nucleotides align to TRBD1. Germline V gene lookup returns CDR1 SGDLS and CDR2 YYNGEE. V trimming: 4 bases; J trimming: 1 base; junction bases outside the gene matches: 11. The CDR3 loop spans 16 amino acids. CDR3 protein: CASSLIRGQPSYEQYF. The CDR3 DNA follows: TGTGCCAGCAGCCTCATCAGGGGACAGCCTTCCTACGAGCAGTACTTC.

This CDR3 reads CASSEFGGSYEQYF. CDR3 in DNA: TGTGCCAGCAGTGAATTCGGGGGCTCCTACGAGCAGTACTTC. The rearrangement links TRBV25-1 to TRBJ2-7; tentatively, D is TRBD2 (6 bases). V was pared by 1 base and J by 0 bases, with 7 bases between. This CDR3 contains 14 residues. Germline CDR1 is MGHDK and CDR2 is SYGVNS.

This clonotype was observed a handful of times. The chain has TRBV25-1 and TRBJ2-6, with D perhaps TRBD1 (6 bases). The CDR3 has 17 residues. In germline, CDR1 is MGHDK, CDR2 SYGVNS. V lost 3 bases and J 2 bases, leaving 14 bases between the germline ends. The CDR3 nucleotides read TGTGCCAGCAGTGAGAGTCGACAGGAGACTGGGGCCAACGTCCTGACTTTC. Protein sequence: CASSESRQETGANVLTF.

There are a few counts of this clonotype. The chain couples TRBV9 to TRBJ2-5; 7 bases fit TRBD1. V was pared by 0 bases and J by 9 bases, with 8 bases of the junction left unmatched. The germline gives CDR1 SGDLS, CDR2 YYNGEE. CDR3 length equals 14 residues. For the CDR3, the DNA is TGTGCCAGCAGCGTAGGCTCGGAGCAGGGGGCCCAGTACTTC. This codes for CASSVGSEQGAQYF.

This clonotype has a handful of counts. The rearrangement uses TRBV6-2 or TRBV6-3 and TRBJ1-5; no clear D gene. The V gene lost 2 bases and the J gene lost 0 bases, with 5 bases spanning the gap. The CDR3 has 14 amino acids. Germline CDR1 is MNHEY and CDR2 is SVGEGT. CDR3 bases: TGTGCCAGCAGTTACGAAGATAGCAATCAGCCCCAGCATTTT. Its translation is CASSYEDSNQPQHF.

A few counts support this clonotype. The V and J genes are TRBV5-4 and TRBJ1-2, with 10 positions matching TRBD1. The CDR3 is made up of 15 amino acids. Germline V gene lookup returns CDR1 SGHNT and CDR2 YYREEE (reference sequence). The V segment lost 4 bases and the J segment 8 bases; nucleotides outside the gene matches: 11. The CDR3 bases are TGTGCCAGCAGCCCCTGGGACAGGGGAAGAGGGGGCTACACCTTC. Translating gives CASSPWDRGRGGYTF. Together with reference TRBV5-4 and TRBJ1-2, the CDR3 gives the full variable domain: ETGVTQSPTHLIKTRGQQVTLRCSSQSGHNTVSWYQQALGQGPQFIFQYYREEENGRGNFPPRFSGLQFPNYSSELNVNALELDDSALYLCASSPWDRGRGGYTFGSGTRLTVV.

The V gene is TRBV6-1, the J gene TRBJ1-1; perhaps TRBD1 as D (6 bases). Germline V gives CDR1 MNHNS, CDR2 SASEGT. The V gene lost 8 bases and the J gene lost 0 bases, with 13 bases spanning the gap. The CDR3 sequence is 14 residues long. The CDR3, as DNA: TGTGCCAGCCAGACAGGCGGCATGAACACTGAAGCTTTCTTT. Translated: CASQTGGMNTEAFF.

V and J are TRBV9 and TRBJ2-1; 13 bases fit TRBD2. J lost 5 bases, V lost 0 bases, and 2 bases had no gene match. Per the germline V gene, CDR1 is SGDLS and CDR2 is YYNGEE. The CDR3 consists of 16 residues. CDR3 bases: TGTGCCAGCAGCGTAGATGGGACTAGCGGGAACAATGAGCAGTTCTTC. It specifies CASSVDGTSGNNEQFF.

The V and J genes are TRBV5-6 and TRBJ2-1, with D tentatively TRBD2 (5 bases). Trimming cost V 1 base and J 9 bases, with 11 bases left between them. Germline V gives CDR1 SGHDT, CDR2 YYEEEE. This CDR3 is 13 amino acids long. In DNA form, the CDR3 reads TGTGCCAGCAGCTTGACTGCGGGCCGTGAGCAGTTCTTC. The encoded protein is CASSLTAGREQFF.

This clonotype was seen a few times. The V gene is TRBV5-6, the J gene TRBJ2-1; D unresolved. This CDR3 is built from 14 residues. The ends were cut back, 2 bases at V and 8 bases at J, with 14 bases in the middle. Germline V gene sequence: CDR1 SGHDT, CDR2 YYEEEE. The CDR3 is CASSFSSLGYEQFF. CDR3 bases: TGTGCCAGCAGCTTTTCCAGCCTAGGGTATGAGCAGTTCTTC.

The V and J genes are TRBV7-2 and TRBJ1-6; D is ambiguous. The V end lost 1 base, the J end lost 9 bases, and 10 bases lay between the germline ends. This CDR3 is 14 amino acids long. Germline assignment: CDR1 SGHTA and CDR2 FQGNSA. CDR3 in amino acids: CASSLEGYGSPLHF. The CDR3 DNA reads TGTGCCAGCAGCTTAGAAGGGTACGGTTCACCCCTCCACTTT. Full variable domain (missing parts from reference TRBV7-2 and TRBJ1-6): GAGVSQSPSNKVTEKGKDVELRCDPISGHTALYWYRQSLGQGLEFLIYFQGNSAPDKSGLPSDRFSAERTGGSVSTLTIQRTQQEDSAVYLCASSLEGYGSPLHFGNGTRLTVT.

The CDR3 reads CAQDRFTGKSYEQYF. The CDR3, as DNA: TGTGCGCAGGATAGGTTTACAGGGAAGTCCTACGAGCAGTACTTC. This sequence joins TRBV30 and TRBJ2-7; D is possibly TRBD1 (6 bases). The CDR3 is 15 residues long. Germline V gene data show CDR1 as GTSNPN and CDR2 as SVGIG (reference sequence).

This clonotype has only a few counts. The chain combines TRBV12-3 or TRBV12-4 with TRBJ1-2; D may be TRBD1 (6 bases). V shed 8 bases and J shed 8 bases, with 18 bases lying between them. This CDR3 spans 13 amino acids. The DNA for the CDR3 is TGTGCCAGCTTGTCAGGCTACCAGGGGGGCTACACCTTC. It is translated as CASLSGYQGGYTF.

This sequence joins TRBV21-1 and TRBJ1-1; the table's D call, TRBD1, was not checked against the DNA. TRBV21-1 is designated a pseudogene. This CDR3 region has 15 residues. The CDR3: CASSTSPDRGNEAFF. For the CDR3, the DNA is TGTGCCAGCAGCACCTCCCCCGACAGGGGGAATGAAGCTTTCTTT.

This clonotype appeared a few times. The chain couples TRBV9 to TRBJ2-7; 10 nucleotides agree with TRBD1. Germline values: CDR1 SGDLS, CDR2 YYNGEE. V lost 3 bases to trimming and J lost 7 bases; unmatched junction nucleotides: 16. CDR3 length: 17 amino acids. CDR3 protein: CASSEGTGQGLSWEQYF. The CDR3, as DNA: TGTGCCAGCAGCGAGGGAACGGGACAGGGGTTATCGTGGGAGCAGTACTTC.

The table lists this clonotype with many counts. V usage is TRBV7-9 and J usage is TRBJ1-1; the D is unclear. Germline V gives CDR1 SEHNR, CDR2 FQNEAQ (reference sequence). The CDR3 length is 13 residues. Trimming left V 4 bases short and J 0 bases short, with 6 bases between. CDR3 sequence reads: CASSYAMNTEAFF. The CDR3 nucleotides are TGTGCCAGCAGCTATGCCATGAACACTGAAGCTTTCTTT.

This clonotype has a handful of counts. The genes are TRBV5-5 and TRBJ1-2; 7 positions match TRBD1. Unmatched junction bases numbered 8, after V lost 0 bases and J lost 3 bases. The CDR3 length is 16 residues. Germline V lookup: CDR1 SGHKS, CDR2 YYEKEE (reference sequence). As DNA, the CDR3 is TGTGCCAGCAGCTTGGATGGACAGGTTCCCTACTATGGCTACACCTTC. Protein product: CASSLDGQVPYYGYTF.